This entry concerns a single T cell receptor beta chain. The clone's antigen remains unknown. No qualities accompany the bases; no much larger clone lies one base away. Other DNA sequences of this sample code for an identical CDR3. These data belong to a study of blood T cell repertoires in COVID-19 (dated by TCRdb to 2019 to 2021). Turning to the overall study: Samples covering the acute and convalescent phases of COVID-19 were provided by collaborators in the United States, Italy and Spain. The material from the prospective study consisted of cDNA or gDNA derived from T cells, B-cell-depleted T cells, or PBMCs. Deeply sampled blood TCRbeta repertoires from subjects exposed to, actively infected with, or recovered from COVID-19 were included in the dataset. The repertoires were released in a freely available public database intended as a resource for research on the immune response to SARS-CoV-2. The samples were drawn from two sources: the first 160 participants of the ongoing ImmuneRACE study, and 1,200 or so subjects contributed by 6 global collaborators. The sample metadata nearly always contained a de-identified subject ID, COVID-19 status, age in years and sex. Where available, HLA class I and class II types were taken from metadata supplied by the sample provider and were not determined by assay-based typing.

Beyond this particular receptor, the publication reports: How much clinical and demographic metadata was included differed by source and by participant, and the metadata was provided uncurated.

TCRbeta CDR3 regions were amplified from genomic DNA by means of the immunoSEQ Assay, a bias-controlled multiplex PCR. The study's own analysis went as follows. The number of nucleated cells in each sample was estimated by amplification of reference gene primers within the assay. To quantify the absolute abundance of each unique TCRbeta CDR3 rearrangement, sequence reads were collapsed and filtered. For each sample, productive Simpson clonality was calculated as the square root of Simpson's diversity index over productive rearrangements. TCRdb's version of the immuneACCESS table is confined to in-frame rearrangements and falls short of the full clone set. An unresolved V gene accounts for under half of the shortfall where checked; the remainder is of unknown origin. V and J calls plus clone size are reproduced from that table; the DNA served to infer D and trimming. Recorded for this sample are 100,000 to 150,000 clones; approximately 81% of them occurred a single time. About 3.8% of the sample goes to the ten largest clones.

The V end loses 5 bases and the J end loses 0 bases, and a stretch of 7 bases separates them. From its cysteine to its phenylalanine, the CDR3 spans 13 amino acids. Only the CDR3 DNA stays, 39 bases, in frame from base 1. CDR1 and CDR2, per the germline V gene (reference sequence), are SEHNR and FQNEAQ. Each collaborating institution followed its own protocols to collect whole blood in K2EDTA tubes. Collaborator samples were shipped for TCRbeta analysis as frozen whole blood, isolated PBMCs, or DNA extracted from either sample type. The sequenced material came from peripheral blood. The clonotype comes from a woman aged 50 to 60 with acute or convalescent COVID-19. This chain is built from TRBV7-9 and TRBJ1-2; the D gene cannot be resolved reliably. CDR3 loop: CASSLAANYGYTF. The DNA sequence is TGTGCCAGCAGCCTGGCAGCTAACTATGGCTACACCTTC.